This is a list of T cell receptor beta chains from one sample in a study of blood T cell repertoires in COVID-19. Sequencing used immunoSEQ multiplex PCR; TCRdb keeps in-frame clones, though not all of them. The table shows around 300,000 clones, with 90% occurring only once. The specimen was peripheral blood. All receptors come from a woman in her thirties or forties with acute or convalescent COVID-19. The CDR3 runs from the conserved cysteine through the conserved F or W. Fields, in order: J gene, D gene, V gene, clone size, CDR3 length, CDR3 protein, CDR3 DNA. D genes are given only for firm matches. A row's size may be missing; if present it is once, few, many or a size class.

TRBJ1-2	TRBD1	TRBV5-1	.	13	CASSWTGDYGYTF	TGCGCCAGCAGCTGGACAGGGGACTATGGCTACACCTTC
TRBJ1-2	.	TRBV24-1	few	13	CATSESRGHGYTF	TGTGCCACCAGTGAATCCAGGGGACATGGCTACACCTTC
TRBJ2-3	TRBD2	TRBV2	.	18	CASRTGTSGGSLPYTQYF	TGTGCCAGCAGAACCGGGACTAGCGGGGGTTCCTTGCCATATACGCAGTATTTT
TRBJ2-5	.	TRBV20-1	.	13	CSASRRQSTNKYF	TGCAGTGCTAGTAGAAGACAGTCTACCAACAAGTACTTC
TRBJ1-2	.	TRBV5-6	.	14	CASSLGPADYGYTF	TGTGCCAGCAGCTTGGGTCCGGCGGACTATGGCTACACCTTC
TRBJ1-2	.	TRBV7-9	.	12	CASSGGTYGYTF	TGTGCCAGCAGCGGGGGGACCTATGGCTACACCTTC
TRBJ2-3	.	TRBV11-3	.	15	CASSLGSMSGDTQYF	TGTGCCAGCAGCTTAGGTTCGATGTCGGGAGATACGCAGTATTTT
TRBJ2-2	TRBD2	TRBV7-8	.	16	CASSLELAGGRGELFF	TGTGCCAGCAGCTTAGAACTAGCGGGGGGGCGCGGGGAGCTGTTTTTT
TRBJ1-1	.	TRBV12-3/TRBV12-4	few	13	CASSLRGGTEAFF	TGTGCCAGCAGTTTGAGAGGAGGTACTGAAGCTTTCTTT
TRBJ2-2	.	TRBV6-1	.	18	CASSEGRLLGANTGELFF	TGTGCCAGCAGTGAAGGACGACTCCTTGGCGCGAACACCGGGGAGCTGTTTTTT
TRBJ1-4	.	TRBV15	.	14	CATDRGSSGEKLFF	TGTGCCACCGATCGGGGAAGTAGTGGTGAAAAACTGTTTTTT
TRBJ1-4	.	TRBV15	.	16	CATSRVQGATNEKLFF	TGTGCCACCAGCAGGGTCCAGGGTGCAACTAATGAAAAACTGTTTTTT
TRBJ2-1	TRBD1	TRBV4-1	.	15	CASSQPGQGPMGQFF	TGCGCCAGCAGCCAGCCGGGACAGGGTCCCATGGGGCAGTTCTTC
TRBJ1-4	.	TRBV3-1/TRBV3-2	.	15	CASSLRAGKAEKLFF	TGTGCCAGCAGCCTAAGGGCGGGGAAGGCGGAAAAACTGTTTTTT
TRBJ2-2	TRBD2	TRBV13	.	15	CASSLAGGPAGELFF	TGTGCCAGCAGCTTGGCGGGGGGGCCTGCCGGGGAGCTGTTTTTT
TRBJ1-1	.	TRBV18	.	16	CASSPEPRGGGTEAFF	TGTGCCAGCTCACCGGAACCCCGCGGCGGGGGCACTGAAGCTTTCTTT
TRBJ1-4	TRBD1	TRBV30	.	16	CAWSEGFGTANEKLFF	TGTGCCTGGAGTGAGGGTTTCGGGACAGCTAATGAAAAACTGTTTTTT
TRBJ1-1	.	TRBV24-1	once	15	CATSASGTQGTEAFF	TGTGCCACCAGTGCCTCCGGGACACAGGGAACTGAAGCTTTCTTT
TRBJ1-1	.	TRBV5-4	.	17	CASSLTRGQSMNTEAFF	TGTGCCAGCAGCTTGACCCGTGGACAATCGATGAACACTGAAGCTTTCTTT
TRBJ1-5	TRBD1	TRBV11-2	.	16	CASSPRAGQANQPQHF	TGTGCCAGCAGCCCGCGAGCGGGACAGGCTAATCAGCCCCAGCATTTT
TRBJ1-1	TRBD1	TRBV10-3	.	15	CAISVGGQGNTEAFF	TGTGCCATCAGTGTTGGGGGACAGGGGAACACTGAAGCTTTCTTT
TRBJ2-1	TRBD2	TRBV3-1/TRBV3-2	.	16	CASSPPFSGGFNEQFF	TGTGCCAGCAGCCCGCCTTTTAGCGGGGGGTTCAATGAGCAGTTCTTC
TRBJ1-5	.	TRBV7-2	once	16	CASSLIAAGGNQPQHF	TGTGCCAGCAGCTTAATCGCTGCAGGCGGCAATCAGCCCCAGCATTTT
TRBJ2-5	.	TRBV10-1	.	15	CASSAMGTGEETQYF	TGCGCCAGCAGTGCTATGGGGACGGGGGAAGAGACCCAGTACTTC
TRBJ2-5	TRBD2	TRBV2	.	16	CASCRWTSGGQETQYF	TGTGCCAGCTGTAGATGGACTAGCGGGGGACAAGAGACCCAGTACTTC
TRBJ1-1	.	TRBV4-1	.	15	CASSHPVGATPEAFF	TGCGCCAGCAGCCATCCCGTTGGAGCCACACCAGAAGCTTTCTTT